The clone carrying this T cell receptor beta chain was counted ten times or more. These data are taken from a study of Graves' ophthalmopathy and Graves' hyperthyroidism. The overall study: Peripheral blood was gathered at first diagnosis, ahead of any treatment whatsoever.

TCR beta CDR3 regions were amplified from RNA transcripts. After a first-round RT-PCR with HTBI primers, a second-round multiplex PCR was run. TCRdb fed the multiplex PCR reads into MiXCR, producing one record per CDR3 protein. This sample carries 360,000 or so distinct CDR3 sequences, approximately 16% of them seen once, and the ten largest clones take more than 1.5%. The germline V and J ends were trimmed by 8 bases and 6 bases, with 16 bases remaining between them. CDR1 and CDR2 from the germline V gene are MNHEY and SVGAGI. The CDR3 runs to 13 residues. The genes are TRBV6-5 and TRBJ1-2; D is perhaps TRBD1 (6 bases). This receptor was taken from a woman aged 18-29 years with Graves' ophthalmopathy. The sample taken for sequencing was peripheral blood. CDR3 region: CASQRWDIDGYTF. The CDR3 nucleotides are TGTGCCAGCCAGCGGTGGGACATCGATGGCTACACCTTC.